This is a list of T cell receptor beta chains from one sample in a study of blood T cell repertoires in COVID-19. Sequencing was performed with immunoSEQ multiplex PCR; in TCRdb, only in-frame clones are kept and a portion is missing. The data contain roughly 62,000 clones, less than 80% of them seen just once; the ten biggest clones take up 15% to 20%. Material for sequencing was peripheral blood. Receptor source: a man aged 55 to 69 with acute or convalescent COVID-19. CDR3s include the opening cysteine and the closing phenylalanine or tryptophan. The order of the fields is D gene, V gene, J gene, clone size, CDR3 DNA, CDR3 protein. The D gene is left open where the match is weak. The listing skips clone size in some rows; elsewhere it reads once, few, many or a size class.

>.|TRBV19|TRBJ1-6|.
TGTGCCAGTAGTATGTGGGAGAATAATTCACCCCTCCACTTT
CASSMWENNSPLHF
>TRBD2|TRBV20-1|TRBJ2-1|.
TGCAGTGCTAGTACTAGCGGGAGTCGAGACTACAATGAGCAGTTCTTC
CSASTSGSRDYNEQFF
>TRBD1|TRBV29-1|TRBJ2-1|.
TGCAGCGTTTATAGCCGGGACAGGGTAAAGAATGAGCAGTTCTTC
CSVYSRDRVKNEQFF
>TRBD1|TRBV5-4|TRBJ1-2|.
TGTGCCAACAGCACGGACAGGGAAGGCTATGGCTACACCTTC
CANSTDREGYGYTF
>TRBD2|TRBV27|TRBJ2-1|.
TGTGCCAGCAGACGGGGACTAGCGTTACTACCATGGGATGAGCAGTTCTTC
CASRRGLALLPWDEQFF
>TRBD2|TRBV4-1|TRBJ2-3|.
TGCGCCAGCAGCCACGGTAGCGGGAGGGCCGGAGATACGCAGTATTTT
CASSHGSGRAGDTQYF
>.|TRBV13|TRBJ2-7|once
TGTGCCAGCAGCTTAGATGGGGGCTGGGAGCAGTACTTC
CASSLDGGWEQYF
>TRBD1|TRBV30|TRBJ1-1|.
TGTGCCTGGAGGGTTTGGACAGGGATGAACACTGAAGCTTTCTTT
CAWRVWTGMNTEAFF
>TRBD1|TRBV24-1|TRBJ2-7|.
TGTGCCACCACTCCCGGACAGGGGGCGAACTACGAGCAGTACTTC
CATTPGQGANYEQYF
>.|TRBV30|TRBJ1-1|few
TGTGCCTGGAGTGTAGAGGACACTGAAGCTTTCTTT
CAWSVEDTEAFF
>TRBD2|TRBV9|TRBJ2-7|few
TGTGCCAGCAGCGTGGTCTCGGCGGGAGGGGCAAAGCAGTACTTC
CASSVVSAGGAKQYF